The clone carrying this T cell receptor beta chain was observed many times. Its target is not known. Losses at the gene ends were 4 bases for V and 8 bases for J; bases not matched to a gene: 5. This CDR3 region has 14 residues. Germline V gene data show CDR1 as SGHAT and CDR2 as FQNNGV. From the reads, TCRdb called clonotypes with MiXCR, one entry per CDR3 protein. The table records approximately 910,000 distinct CDR3 sequences, roughly a third of them present only once. This entry comes from a study of T cell repertoires in cytomegalovirus infection. Sequenced here: cultured CD8+ T cells from PBMCs, sampled from culture after CMV antigen stimulation. This chain joins TRBV11-2 and TRBJ2-1; the match to TRBD2 covers 10 bases. The clonotype originates from a human donor in good health (CMV status not recorded). Some clones in this sample may be carry-over from other donors' samples. The CDR3 bases are TGTGCCAGCAGCTCTAGCGGGGGTCTTTATGAGCAGTTCTTC. This gives the protein CASSSSGGLYEQFF.